These 30 T cell receptor beta chains came from one sample sequenced in a study of Ad26.COV2.S vaccination and SARS-CoV-2 variants (dated by TCRdb to the early 2020s). The treatment or condition label of this sample denotes: approximately 18 received Ad26.COV2.S at low or high dose, single or two shots; about 5 received placebo; per-sample allocation not given. Repertoires of vaccine and placebo recipients were sequenced from samples taken on day 63 after the first injection. The method was the immunoSEQ multiplex PCR assay. TCRdb took over this immuneACCESS table, retaining in-frame rearrangements with V and J assigned. Such tables are incomplete; in checked studies, under half of the missing clones stem from an unresolved V gene, and the remainder is unexplained. This sample is represented by about 350,000 clones; around 88% of them were singletons. The ten top clones hold around 10% of the sample.

Sequencing was performed on peripheral blood, taken in a trial of Ad26.COV2.S vaccine versus placebo. These TCRs come from a person between 18 and 65 years old who received the Ad26.COV2.S COVID-19 vaccine or a placebo.

The rearrangement uses TRBV4-2 and TRBJ2-1, with a possible D match to TRBD2 (6 bases). The CDR3 contains 18 residues. V lost 0 bases and J lost 2, with 17 bases in between. Germline CDR1 is LGHNA and CDR2 is YNFKEQ. Here the CDR3 reads CASSQDSAAGFTYNEQFF. The CDR3 nucleotides are TGTGCCAGCAGCCAAGATTCGGCTGCGGGGTTTACCTACAATGAGCAGTTCTTC.

The chain is built from TRBV7-2 and TRBJ1-1; maybe TRBD1 (6 bases). V was shortened by 2 bases and J by 7 bases, with 29 bases between the two germline ends. Germline V gives CDR1 SGHTA, CDR2 FQGNSA. The CDR3 is 19 residues long. In nucleotides, the CDR3 is TGTGCCAGCAGCTTAAGGTGGGCCACAGGGACGTCCAGTTTGGGTGAAGCTTTCTTT. As protein: CASSLRWATGTSSLGEAFF.

The chain links TRBV4-1 to TRBJ2-3; D gene ambiguous. The CDR3 is 16 residues long. Trimming shortened V by 1 base and J by 2 bases, and 13 bases separated the two germline ends. Germline CDR1 MGHRA, CDR2 YSYEKL. CDR3 loop: CASSQVSRFATDTQYF. As DNA, the CDR3 is TGCGCCAGCAGCCAAGTTAGCAGATTTGCCACAGATACGCAGTATTTT.

V is TRBV10-2 and J is TRBJ2-6, with 12 positions matching TRBD1. The CDR3 spans 16 residues. Looked up from germline, CDR1 is WSHSY and CDR2 is SAAADI. V gave up 7 bases and J gave up 3 bases; unmatched junction bases: 4. The chain's CDR3 is CASKGQGAGGANVLTF. The DNA for the CDR3 is TGCGCCAGCAAGGGACAGGGGGCTGGTGGGGCCAACGTCCTGACTTTC.

The chain combines TRBV6-2 or TRBV6-3 with TRBJ2-5, with a weak D call TRBD2 (7 bases). The ends were cut back, 5 bases at V and 1 base at J, with 14 bases in the middle. CDR1 and CDR2 (germline): MNHEY, SVGEGT. The CDR3 contains 15 residues. The CDR3 sequence: CASSPEGGTQETQYF. The CDR3 DNA reads as TGTGCCAGCAGTCCGGAGGGGGGGACCCAAGAGACCCAGTACTTC.

The V gene is TRBV5-6, the J gene TRBJ1-3, with D unresolved. V shed 3 bases and J shed 0 bases, with 16 bases lying between them. The CDR3 length is 17 residues. Germline CDR1 and CDR2: SGHDT and YYEEEE. The CDR3 sequence is CASSSLSFRDSGNTIYF. CDR3 bases: TGTGCCAGCAGCTCACTGTCCTTTCGGGACTCTGGAAACACCATATATTTT.

Comment on this clone: Other DNA sequences in the sample encode the same CDR3. The chain uses TRBV24-1 and TRBJ2-1; possibly TRBD1 for D (5 bases). This CDR3 comprises 13 residues. Germline-derived CDR1 and CDR2 are KGHDR and SFDVKD. The V gene lost 2 bases and the J gene lost 4 bases, with 5 bases spanning the gap. CDR3 in DNA: TGTGCCACCAGTGATTCAGGGTACAATGAGCAGTTCTTC. This gives the protein CATSDSGYNEQFF.

The chain is built from TRBV14 and TRBJ2-5; D uncertain. The germline V and J ends were trimmed by 4 bases and 4 bases, with 10 bases remaining between them. CDR1 SGHDN and CDR2 FVKESK come from the germline V gene. CDR3 size: 13 residues. The CDR3 loop is CASSRRAGETQYF. The CDR3 nucleotides are TGTGCCAGCAGCCGAAGAGCCGGAGAGACCCAGTACTTC.

The genes are TRBV29-1 and TRBJ1-1; D perhaps matches TRBD1 (5 bases). This CDR3 has 14 amino acids. The germline V gene encodes CDR1 SQVTM and CDR2 ANQGSEA. The ends were cut back, 3 bases at V and 1 base at J, with 12 bases in the middle. In nucleotides, the CDR3 is TGCAGCGTTGATGGGACGGGATGGAACACTGAAGCTTTCTTT. Its protein is CSVDGTGWNTEAFF.

The chain carries TRBV19 and TRBJ1-1, with TRBD1 matching over 7 bases. Losses at the gene ends were 4 bases for V and 5 bases for J; bases not matched to a gene: 7. This CDR3 region has 14 residues. Germline CDR1 and CDR2: LNHDA and SQIVND (reference sequence). The CDR3 loop reads CASSKRQGGTEAFF. CDR3 DNA: TGTGCCAGTAGTAAGAGACAGGGTGGTACTGAAGCTTTCTTT.

The rearrangement links TRBV12-3 or TRBV12-4 to TRBJ1-3, with D uncertain. There are 13 residues in the CDR3. The germline V and J ends were trimmed by 2 bases and 5 bases, with 7 bases remaining between them. Here the CDR3 DNA reads TGTGCCAGCAGTTTAAACCGCAGAAACACCATATATTTT. Encoded protein: CASSLNRRNTIYF.

The chain employs TRBV4-2 and TRBJ1-2, with no clear D. Germline V gene data show CDR1 as LGHNA and CDR2 as YNFKEQ. Trimming removed 0 bases from V and 8 bases from J, with 10 bases in between. This CDR3 has 13 amino acids. The CDR3 loop is CASSQDRVNGYTF. CDR3 DNA sequence: TGTGCCAGCAGCCAAGATAGAGTTAACGGCTACACCTTC.

Worth noting for this clone: Other DNA sequences of this sample code for an identical CDR3. The V and J genes are TRBV6-5 and TRBJ2-5; D is ambiguous. CDR1 and CDR2 (germline): MNHEY, SVGAGI. Trimming stripped 8 bases from V and 1 base from J, with 11 bases between. The CDR3 is made up of 13 amino acids. The CDR3 loop reads CASGPDGQETQYF. The CDR3 bases are TGTGCCAGCGGCCCAGACGGCCAAGAGACCCAGTACTTC.

The rearrangement links TRBV28 to TRBJ1-4; 9 nucleotides match TRBD1. The germline gives CDR1 MDHEN, CDR2 SYDVKM. J gave up 6 bases and V 0 bases, and 14 bases lay outside the gene matches. The CDR3 spans 19 residues. CDR3 sequence reads: CASSLWRWGQGVGDEKLFF. The DNA for the CDR3 is TGTGCCAGCAGTTTATGGAGGTGGGGACAGGGTGTAGGGGATGAAAAACTGTTTTTT. The full variable domain, rest sourced from reference TRBV28 and TRBJ1-4, is DVKVTQSSRYLVKRTGEKVFLECVQDMDHENMFWYRQDPGLGLRLIYFSYDVKMKEKGDIPEGYSVSREKKERFSLILESASTNQTSMYLCASSLWRWGQGVGDEKLFFGSGTQLSVL.

The V gene is TRBV5-6, the J gene TRBJ2-3, with a possible D match to TRBD1 (5 bases). The CDR3 has 14 residues. Between the trimmed V and J ends, which lost 1 base and 14 bases, there was a span of 20 bases. Germline assignment: CDR1 SGHDT and CDR2 YYEEEE. CDR3 protein: CASSLRRGPPNTYF. The CDR3 nucleotides read TGTGCCAGCAGCTTGCGAAGGGGCCCCCCCAATACGTATTTT.

CDR3 bases: TGTGCCAGCAGTGAAACTCTCTACGAGCAGTACTTC. Its protein product is CASSETLYEQYF. The chain recombines TRBV6-1 with TRBJ2-7, with D uncertain. This CDR3 has 12 residues. CDR1 is MNHNS, CDR2 SASEGT, per germline. The V and J ends lost 2 bases and 3 bases respectively, with 5 bases between them.

The chain links TRBV9 to TRBJ1-3; no firm D call. Germline loops: CDR1 SGDLS, CDR2 YYNGEE. The CDR3 has 14 residues. Trimming shortened V by 4 bases and J by 1 base, and 9 bases separated the two germline ends. CDR3 bases: TGTGCCAGCAGCTCAGGTCAGTCTGGAAACACCATATATTTT. Its protein is CASSSGQSGNTIYF. The whole variable domain, filled in from reference TRBV9 and TRBJ1-3, reads DSGVTQTPKHLITATGQRVTLRCSPRSGDLSVYWYQQSLDQGLQFLIQYYNGEERAKGNILERFSAQQFPDLHSELNLSSLELGDSALYFCASSSGQSGNTIYFGEGSWLTVV.

The chain couples TRBV27 to TRBJ2-7; weak D call: TRBD1 (6 bases). The germline V gene encodes CDR1 MNHEY and CDR2 SMNVEV (reference sequence). This CDR3 has 15 amino acids. V was clipped by 2 bases and J by 2 bases, with 13 bases between them. The CDR3 here is CASSLIPRGTYEQYF. CDR3 bases: TGTGCCAGCAGTTTAATCCCCAGGGGAACCTACGAGCAGTACTTC.

The chain employs TRBV24-1 and TRBJ2-2, with unresolved D. V lost 3 bases, J lost 5 bases, and 9 bases lay in between. Germline CDR1 is KGHDR and CDR2 is SFDVKD. This CDR3 has 14 residues. The CDR3: CATSDPKRTGELFF. The CDR3 DNA reads as TGTGCCACCAGTGATCCCAAGAGAACCGGGGAGCTGTTTTTT.

This sequence joins TRBV5-1 and TRBJ2-1; D may be TRBD1 or TRBD2 (5 bases each). V dropped 2 bases and J dropped 4 bases, with 28 bases sitting between them. The CDR3 length is 20 residues. CDR1 is SGHRS and CDR2 is YFSETQ in the germline V gene. The DNA for the CDR3 is TGCGCCAGCAGCTTCAGATCCGGGACCCGGGGAAAAGGTCTTTACAATGAGCAGTTCTTC. Protein: CASSFRSGTRGKGLYNEQFF.

This sequence joins TRBV9 and TRBJ1-2, with 7 nucleotides matching TRBD1. Germline V gene sequence: CDR1 SGDLS, CDR2 YYNGEE. V was clipped by 3 bases and J by 1 base; unmatched bases: 12. There are 17 residues in the CDR3. DNA for the CDR3: TGTGCCAGCAGCGAACAGTTCGGGACAGATTATAACTATGGCTACACCTTC. Translating it yields CASSEQFGTDYNYGYTF.

The chain uses TRBV15 and TRBJ2-7, with unresolved D. This CDR3 is built from 15 residues. The germline V gene encodes CDR1 LNHNV and CDR2 YYDKDF (reference sequence). V lost 0 bases, J lost 2 bases, and 11 bases lay in between. CDR3 in DNA: TGTGCCACCAGCAGAGATTTCGGCGGAGCCTACGAGCAGTACTTC. Translating gives CATSRDFGGAYEQYF. Drawing the rest from reference TRBV15 and TRBJ2-7, the complete variable domain is DAMVIQNPRYQVTQFGKPVTLSCSQTLNHNVMYWYQQKSSQAPKLLFHYYDKDFNNEADTPDNFQSRRPNTSFCFLDIRSPGLGDTAMYLCATSRDFGGAYEQYFGPGTRLTVT.

The V gene is TRBV9, the J gene TRBJ1-1; 7 nucleotides line up with TRBD1. This CDR3 contains 14 residues. The germline V gene encodes CDR1 SGDLS and CDR2 YYNGEE. V lost 2 bases, J lost 0 bases, and 1 base stayed unmatched. The CDR3 loop is CASSVGQMNTEAFF. CDR3 coding DNA: TGTGCCAGCAGCGTGGGACAGATGAACACTGAAGCTTTCTTT.

This chain uses TRBV28 with TRBJ2-7, with 9 bases fitting TRBD2. Germline lookup yields CDR1 MDHEN and CDR2 SYDVKM. This CDR3 has 15 residues. Germline trimming cut 2 bases from V and 3 bases from J; bases unmatched to any gene: 5. CDR3 bases: TGTGCCAGCAGTTTAAATCTAGCGGGGAACTACGAGCAGTACTTC. Protein sequence: CASSLNLAGNYEQYF.

This clone is a singleton in its sample. J is TRBJ2-2 and V is TRBV3-1 (or the pseudogene TRBV3-2), with a possible D match to TRBD1 (6 bases). This CDR3 spans 16 amino acids. Germline CDR1 LGHDT, CDR2 YNNKEL (reference sequence). The ends were cut back, 0 bases at V and 1 base at J, with 9 bases in the middle. The CDR3 loop reads CASSQDWGRNTGELFF. CDR3 coding DNA: TGTGCCAGCAGCCAAGACTGGGGGCGGAACACCGGGGAGCTGTTTTTT.

The chain couples TRBV14 to TRBJ2-2, with a tentative D call TRBD2 (5 bases). The germline V and J ends were trimmed by 6 bases and 6 bases, with 11 bases remaining between them. This CDR3 is built from 13 residues. Germline V gene lookup returns CDR1 SGHDN and CDR2 FVKESK. As DNA, the CDR3 is TGTGCCAGCAGACTAGTGCCGGCCGGGGAGCTGTTTTTT. Translating it yields CASRLVPAGELFF.

The rearrangement uses TRBV7-9 and TRBJ2-1, with 8 bases matching TRBD2. Germline loops: CDR1 SEHNR, CDR2 FQNEAQ (reference sequence). This CDR3 comprises 15 residues. Germline trimming cut 6 bases from V and 4 bases from J; bases unmatched to any gene: 8. The CDR3 DNA sequence: TGTGCCAGCAGAGTCGGGACTAGTAGGTACAATGAGCAGTTCTTC. Amino acid sequence: CASRVGTSRYNEQFF.

V and J are TRBV11-2 and TRBJ1-2; no clear D. CDR1 is SGHAT and CDR2 is FQNNGV in the germline V gene. V lost 5 bases, J lost 3 bases, and 16 bases lay in between. This CDR3 has 15 residues. The CDR3 spells CASSEAAFNYYGYTF. The CDR3 nucleotides read TGTGCCAGCAGCGAGGCTGCGTTTAACTACTATGGCTACACCTTC.

The chain recombines TRBV6-5 with TRBJ1-2; the D is unclear. This CDR3 is built from 12 residues. Looked up from germline, CDR1 is MNHEY and CDR2 is SVGAGI. Trimming removed 6 bases at V and 5 bases at J, with 10 bases between. Written as DNA, the CDR3 is TGTGCCAGCAGCCCAGGATCGTATGGCTACACCTTC. Its translation is CASSPGSYGYTF.

The chain carries TRBV5-1 and TRBJ2-7; D is ambiguous. Germline lookup yields CDR1 SGHRS and CDR2 YFSETQ. Between the trimmed V and J ends, which lost 3 bases and 3 bases, there was a span of 13 bases. CDR3 length equals 14 residues. CDR3 DNA sequence: TGCGCCAGCAGCTCTAAGGTAGTTATCTACGAGCAGTACTTC. Protein sequence: CASSSKVVIYEQYF.